These T cell receptor beta chains were read from a single sample in a study of human T cells and chemical hapten exposure. TCRdb analysed the RACE reads with MiXCR anew, one entry per CDR3 protein. The repertoire holds over 300,000 distinct CDR3 sequences, with more than 4.5% as singletons. Source: whole blood, taken in connection with sensitization to the hapten diphenylcyclopropenone (DPC). These receptors were collected from a woman between 50 and 59 years old with alopecia areata. Some clones in this sample may be carry-over from other donors' samples. The CDR3 runs from the conserved cysteine through the conserved F or W. The D gene is left open where the match is weak. Clone sizes are given selectively: once, few, many, or a class where the clone is expanded.

d_call clone_size j_call v_call cdr3_aa cdr3_nt
NA many TRBJ1-1 TRBV4-1 CASSHQDRRWNEAFF TGCGCCAGCAGCCACCAAGACAGAAGATGGAATGAAGCTTTCTTT
NA few TRBJ2-7 TRBV25-1 CASSDPNYEQYF TGTGCCAGCAGTGACCCGAACTACGAGCAGTACTTC
NA NA TRBJ2-3 TRBV10-3 CAIRGTASTDTQYF TGTGCCATCAGGGGGACTGCTAGCACAGATACGCAGTATTTT
NA many TRBJ2-3 TRBV28 CASSLPGHHTDTQYF TGTGCCAGCAGTCTGCCGGGACACCACACAGATACGCAGTATTTT
NA few TRBJ2-1 TRBV2 CASVRLGGNEQFF TGTGCCAGCGTAAGGTTGGGGGGAAATGAGCAGTTCTTC
NA NA TRBJ2-1 TRBV15 CATSRDQRREQFF TGTGCCACCAGCAGAGATCAGCGGCGTGAGCAGTTCTTC
TRBD1 few TRBJ1-1 TRBV7-2 CASSLFRQGKAFF TGTGCCAGCAGCTTATTCCGACAGGGCAAAGCTTTCTTT
TRBD1 many TRBJ1-5 TRBV12-3/TRBV12-4 CASSGTGPTQPQHF TGTGCCAGCTCCGGGACAGGGCCGACTCAGCCCCAGCATTTT
NA few TRBJ2-5 TRBV29-1 CSVIRVETQYF TGCAGCGTTATACGGGTCGAGACCCAGTACTTC
TRBD1 many TRBJ1-2 TRBV29-1 CSVERADRHGYTF TGCAGCGTTGAAAGGGCGGACAGGCATGGCTACACCTTC
NA many TRBJ2-5 TRBV6-5 CASRYRFEVSHQETQYF TGTGCCAGCAGATATAGGTTTGAAGTGTCCCACCAAGAGACCCAGTACTTC
NA many TRBJ2-2 TRBV29-1 CSVEQGYTGELFF TGCAGCGTTGAACAGGGGTACACCGGGGAGCTGTTTTTT
TRBD1 many TRBJ2-3 TRBV6-1 CASSGQGYTDTQYF TGTGCCAGCAGTGGACAGGGATACACAGATACGCAGTATTTT